This entry lists 20 T cell receptor beta chains sequenced from one sample in a study of blood T cell repertoires in COVID-19. Sequencing was performed with immunoSEQ multiplex PCR; in TCRdb, only in-frame clones are kept and a portion is missing. The repertoire has a few hundred thousand clones, 88% of them found once; the top ten carry around 1%. What was sequenced was PBMCs or T cells enriched from blood (not recorded which). These receptors came from a woman aged 25 to 39 who had recovered from COVID-19.

The CDR3 DNA is TGTGCCAGCAGTTTAGGCAGGGGTGGTGGTGAGCAGTTCTTC. This sequence encodes CASSLGRGGGEQFF. V and J are TRBV27 and TRBJ2-1, with D possibly matching TRBD1 (6 bases). CDR1 MNHEY and CDR2 SMNVEV come from the germline V gene (reference sequence). V was trimmed by 2 bases and J by 9 bases, leaving 14 bases between them. The CDR3 runs 14 residues.

The chain recombines TRBV6-2 or TRBV6-3 with TRBJ2-7; 8 bases are shared with TRBD1. Unmatched junction bases numbered 9, after V lost 3 bases and J lost 5 bases. Looked up from germline, CDR1 is MNHEY and CDR2 is SVGEGT. The CDR3 consists of 15 residues. The CDR3 reads CASSYLSGGLDEQYF. CDR3 DNA sequence: TGTGCCAGCAGTTATCTCTCAGGGGGCTTAGACGAGCAGTACTTC.

The count of this clone is one. The V gene is TRBV30, the J gene TRBJ2-7; D may be TRBD1 (6 bases). V lost 0 bases and J 6 bases, leaving 12 bases between the germline ends. The germline CDR1 and CDR2 sequences are GTSNPN and SVGIG (reference sequence). CDR3 size: 13 residues. The CDR3 DNA sequence: TGTGCCTGGAGTGTATCAGGGGCCGGCGAGCAGTACTTC. Encoded protein: CAWSVSGAGEQYF. Full variable domain (rest looked up from reference TRBV30 and TRBJ2-7): SQTIHQWPATLVQPVGSPLSLECTVEGTSNPNLYWYRQAAGRGLQLLFYSVGIGQISSEVPQNLSASRPQDRQFILSSKKLLLSDSGFYLCAWSVSGAGEQYFGPGTRLTVT.

This sequence joins TRBV15 and TRBJ2-5; D unclear. CDR3 length: 13 residues. The V and J ends lost 0 bases and 5 bases respectively, with 7 bases between them. Germline V lookup: CDR1 LNHNV, CDR2 YYDKDF (reference sequence). This CDR3 reads CATSRDLLETQYF. In DNA form, the CDR3 reads TGTGCCACCAGCAGAGATTTACTGGAGACCCAGTACTTC. The entire variable domain, with the rest obtained from reference TRBV15 and TRBJ2-5, is as follows: DAMVIQNPRYQVTQFGKPVTLSCSQTLNHNVMYWYQQKSSQAPKLLFHYYDKDFNNEADTPDNFQSRRPNTSFCFLDIRSPGLGDTAMYLCATSRDLLETQYFGPGTRLLVL.

The chain joins TRBV5-1 to TRBJ2-3; D may be TRBD2 (5 bases). Deletions cut 5 bases from V and 8 bases from J, with 15 bases between. Germline lookup yields CDR1 SGHRS and CDR2 YFSETQ. CDR3 length: 13 amino acids. CDR3 sequence: CASSVTRSLTQYF. The CDR3 bases are TGCGCCAGCAGTGTCACTAGATCACTTACGCAGTATTTT.

The rearrangement joins TRBV9 to TRBJ2-1, with 8 bases aligning to TRBD2. This CDR3 is built from 16 residues. V shed 3 bases and J 0 bases; nucleotides not matched to a gene: 5. In germline, CDR1 is SGDLS, CDR2 YYNGEE. The CDR3 DNA reads as TGTGCCAGCAGCGCGCGGGGGGCGGGCTCCTACAATGAGCAGTTCTTC. Its protein is CASSARGAGSYNEQFF.

The V and J genes are TRBV14 and TRBJ2-7, with 9 bases that match TRBD1. The CDR3 spans 15 residues. Germline assignment: CDR1 SGHDN and CDR2 FVKESK. Trimming cost V 3 bases and J 0 bases; bases outside gene matches: 3. The CDR3 sequence is CASSQGTGLSYEQYF. CDR3 DNA: TGTGCCAGCAGCCAGGGGACAGGGCTCTCCTACGAGCAGTACTTC.

This chain links TRBV4-1 with TRBJ2-7, with a possible D match to TRBD1 (6 bases). This CDR3 has 18 residues. CDR1 is MGHRA, CDR2 YSYEKL, per germline. Trimming cost V 0 bases and J 5 bases, with 23 bases left between them. The CDR3 sequence is CASSQDTGLGQGSHEQYF. The CDR3 bases are TGCGCCAGCAGCCAAGATACGGGTCTGGGGCAGGGGAGCCACGAGCAGTACTTC.

CDR3 sequence: CASSSTVPVPKSRKISSPLHF. CDR3 sequence (DNA): TGCGCCAGCAGCTCGACAGTGCCAGTTCCCAAATCTAGAAAGATTAGTTCACCCCTCCACTTT. The genes are TRBV5-1 and TRBJ1-6, with D perhaps matching TRBD1 (5 bases). Trimming cost V 3 bases and J 9 bases, with 34 bases left between them. From germline, CDR1 is SGHRS and CDR2 YFSETQ. The CDR3 has 21 amino acids.

This clone came up a few times. The chain links TRBV10-2 to TRBJ2-5, with D maybe TRBD2 (5 bases). Germline CDR1 is WSHSY and CDR2 is SAAADI. This CDR3 has 14 amino acids. Trimming removed 2 bases at V and 3 bases at J, with 10 bases between. This CDR3 reads CASSEASWEETQYF. The DNA for the CDR3 is TGCGCCAGCAGTGAGGCTAGCTGGGAAGAGACCCAGTACTTC.

CDR3 loop: CASSLGGGNGETQYF. Here the CDR3 DNA reads TGTGCCAGCAGCTTGGGTGGGGGGAATGGAGAGACCCAGTACTTC. V gene TRBV5-4 combines with J gene TRBJ2-5, with TRBD2 as a possible D gene (6 bases). The V and J ends lost 0 bases and 4 bases respectively, with 13 bases between them. In germline, CDR1 is SGHNT, CDR2 YYREEE (reference sequence). The CDR3 runs 15 residues.

J is TRBJ1-1 and V is TRBV19; no clear D gene. This CDR3 has 13 amino acids. The germline V gene encodes CDR1 LNHDA and CDR2 SQIVND (reference sequence). The ends were cut back, 4 bases at V and 1 base at J, with 7 bases in the middle. In nucleotides, the CDR3 is TGTGCCAGTAGTACGGGGAGGAACACTGAAGCTTTCTTT. It encodes CASSTGRNTEAFF.

This chain connects TRBV12-5 to TRBJ2-5; 10 positions agree with TRBD2. The germline gives CDR1 LGHNT, CDR2 FRNRAP. This CDR3 comprises 17 residues. In nucleotides, the CDR3 is TGTGTCATCCCCCTTGAGGAGCGGGAGGGGAGCGAAGAGACCCAGTACTTC. Translation: CVIPLEEREGSEETQYF.

The chain carries TRBV9 and TRBJ2-2; 8 bases fit TRBD1. The junction had 9 bases not matched to a gene; V was cut back by 4 bases and J by 7 bases. The germline gives CDR1 SGDLS, CDR2 YYNGEE. The CDR3 is made up of 15 amino acids. Written as DNA, the CDR3 is TGTGCCAGCAGCCCACAGGGGGGCATCGGCGGGGAGCTGTTTTTT. As protein: CASSPQGGIGGELFF.

The chain employs TRBV18 and TRBJ2-3; no clear D gene. This CDR3 has 13 amino acids. Germline CDR1 and CDR2: KGHSH and LQKENI. The V and J ends lost 4 bases and 0 bases respectively, with 5 bases between them. CDR3 residues: CASSLGSTDTQYF. As DNA, the CDR3 is TGTGCCAGCTCACTCGGTAGCACAGATACGCAGTATTTT. The full variable domain, with the rest looked up from reference TRBV18 and TRBJ2-3, is NAGVMQNPRHLVRRRGQEARLRCSPMKGHSHVYWYRQLPEEGLKFMVYLQKENIIDESGMPKERFSAEFPKEGPSILRIQQVVRGDSAAYFCASSLGSTDTQYFGPGTRLTVL.

This CDR3 is CATSGRVGFGTEAFF. The CDR3 DNA reads TGTGCCACCAGCGGGAGGGTGGGGTTCGGGACTGAAGCTTTCTTT. This chain uses TRBV15 with TRBJ1-1; no definite D call. Between the trimmed V and J ends, which lost 5 bases and 5 bases, there was a span of 18 bases. CDR1 is LNHNV, CDR2 YYDKDF, per germline (reference sequence). The CDR3 length is 15 residues.

The V and J genes are TRBV21-1 and TRBJ1-2; the DNA was not compared with TRBD1, the D call given in the table. TRBV21-1 is designated a pseudogene. CDR3 size: 18 residues. CDR3 sequence (DNA): TGTGCCCGCAAAGACCTTACAGAAGGGGCGCGCCCCCCCTATGGCTACACCTTC. It translates to CARKDLTEGARPPYGYTF.

The genes are TRBV11-2 and TRBJ2-3, with D uncertain. The CDR3 is 15 residues long. CDR1 is SGHAT and CDR2 is FQNNGV in the germline V gene. Trimming removed 0 bases at V and 9 bases at J, with 16 bases between. The CDR3 is CASSLDSSELRTQYF. The CDR3 bases are TGTGCCAGCAGCTTAGATTCGTCCGAGCTCAGGACGCAGTATTTT.

As concerns this clone: The sample holds other DNA sequences that translate to the same CDR3. This sequence joins TRBV24-1 and TRBJ1-5; the D gene is possibly TRBD1 (5 bases). Germline V CDR1 and CDR2: KGHDR, SFDVKD. The V and J ends lost 5 bases and 2 bases respectively, with 6 bases between them. The CDR3 has 13 amino acids. The DNA of the CDR3 is TGTGCCACCAGTGTAGGGGGCAATCAGCCCCAGCATTTT. Amino acid sequence: CATSVGGNQPQHF.

This clone occurred once. The rearrangement links TRBV7-3 to TRBJ1-1; 7 nucleotides match TRBD1. The CDR3 contains 14 residues. Germline values: CDR1 SGHTA, CDR2 FQGTGA. V shed 5 bases, J shed 2 bases, and the junction held 5 bases outside the gene matches. CDR3 in DNA: TGTGCCAGCAGCCTTAACAGGGGAAACACTGAAGCTTTCTTT. Its translation: CASSLNRGNTEAFF.